These 32 T cell receptor beta chains originate from one sample sequenced in a study of blood T cell repertoires in COVID-19. TCRdb keeps only in-frame clones here, not all; method: immunoSEQ multiplex PCR. The profile covers 250,000 to 300,000 clones, with approximately 83% appearing a single time and roughly 11% taken by the ten largest. Sequenced material: peripheral blood. All receptors derive from a woman in her seventies with acute or convalescent COVID-19.

The V call is TRBV2, the J call TRBJ1-5; 7 bases are shared with TRBD1. There are 15 residues in the CDR3. CDR1 is SNHLY and CDR2 is FYNNEI in the germline V gene. Trimming cost V 5 bases and J 6 bases; bases outside gene matches: 10. The CDR3 here is CASSLTMQGVQPQHF. The CDR3 nucleotides read TGTGCCAGCAGTCTTACCATGCAGGGGGTTCAGCCCCAGCATTTT.

The CDR3 protein is CASSQVSRVGYTF. The CDR3 DNA follows: TGTGCCAGCAGCCAAGTCAGCAGGGTTGGCTACACCTTC. The V gene is TRBV3-1 (or the pseudogene TRBV3-2), the J gene TRBJ1-2; D possibly corresponds to TRBD1 (5 bases). The V gene lost 1 base and the J gene lost 7 bases, with 10 bases spanning the gap. The germline CDR1 and CDR2 sequences are LGHDT and YNNKEL (reference sequence). This CDR3 comprises 13 residues.

The gene calls are TRBV11-2 and TRBJ2-7; 8 bases are shared with TRBD2. V was pared by 3 bases and J by 9 bases, with 25 bases of the junction left unmatched. The CDR3 length is 19 residues. Germline-derived CDR1 and CDR2 are SGHAT and FQNNGV. This chain's CDR3 is CASSFGGFRAQRGLSGQYF. CDR3 DNA sequence: TGTGCCAGCAGCTTTGGCGGCTTCCGGGCCCAGCGGGGGTTAAGTGGGCAGTACTTC.

Concerning this clone: Other DNA sequences from this sample encode an identical CDR3 as well. The rearrangement joins TRBV2 to TRBJ2-5; D not certain. Germline CDR1 reads SNHLY; CDR2 reads FYNNEI. CDR3 size: 11 residues. V lost 4 bases to trimming and J lost 4 bases, with 4 bases between them. This CDR3 reads CASSGGETQYF. CDR3 nucleotides: TGTGCCAGCAGTGGAGGAGAGACCCAGTACTTC.

V usage is TRBV19 and J usage is TRBJ2-5; possibly TRBD1 for D (6 bases). CDR3 length equals 13 residues. The V and J ends lost 3 bases and 4 bases respectively, with 9 bases between them. Germline values: CDR1 LNHDA, CDR2 SQIVND (reference sequence). DNA for the CDR3: TGTGCCAGTAGTATCCGCAGGGGAGAGACCCAGTACTTC. Its protein is CASSIRRGETQYF.

A single count supports this clone. The V gene is TRBV13, the J gene TRBJ1-2; no clear D. V was clipped by 4 bases and J by 6 bases, with 18 bases between them. Germline V gene lookup returns CDR1 PRHDT and CDR2 FYEKMQ (reference sequence). The CDR3 length is 15 residues. The CDR3 loop is CASSSQLGLTDGYTF. In DNA form, the CDR3 reads TGTGCCAGCAGCTCACAACTTGGACTGACGGATGGCTACACCTTC.

The rearrangement links TRBV11-2 to TRBJ2-1; tentative D call: TRBD2 (6 bases). V was cut by 5 bases and J by 6 bases, with 14 bases left in between. Germline CDR1 SGHAT, CDR2 FQNNGV. CDR3 length: 14 residues. The CDR3 here is CASSPARGVNEQFF. The CDR3 DNA reads as TGTGCCAGCAGCCCAGCGCGCGGGGTCAATGAGCAGTTCTTC. Full variable domain (outside the CDR3, taken from reference TRBV11-2 and TRBJ2-1): EAGVAQSPRYKIIEKRQSVAFWCNPISGHATLYWYQQILGQGPKLLIQFQNNGVVDDSQLPKDRFSAERLKGVDSTLKIQPAKLEDSAVYLCASSPARGVNEQFFGPGTRLTVL.

The gene calls are TRBV7-9 and TRBJ1-6; 7 bases are shared with TRBD1. With V trimmed by 5 bases and J by 9 bases, 7 bases remained unmatched. Germline values: CDR1 SEHNR, CDR2 FQNEAQ (reference sequence). The CDR3 length is 14 residues. The CDR3 protein is CASSQFDRASPLHF. In DNA, the CDR3 is TGTGCCAGCAGCCAATTCGACAGGGCTTCACCCCTCCACTTT.

This rearrangement joins TRBV5-1 to TRBJ2-3; D not certain. The CDR3 is made up of 15 amino acids. Between the trimmed V and J ends, which lost 5 bases and 2 bases, there was a span of 15 bases. CDR1 and CDR2 from the germline V gene are SGHRS and YFSETQ. CDR3 loop: CASRFPRSDTDTQYF. CDR3 nucleotides: TGCGCCAGCAGGTTCCCGCGGTCCGACACAGATACGCAGTATTTT.

The rearrangement joins TRBV5-1 to TRBJ2-1; 7 nucleotides align to TRBD2. CDR1 is SGHRS and CDR2 is YFSETQ in the germline V gene. V gave up 1 base and J gave up 7 bases; unmatched junction bases: 2. This CDR3 region has 13 residues. For the CDR3, the DNA is TGCGCCAGCAGCTTGATGGGGGGGAATGAGCAGTTCTTC. It yields the protein CASSLMGGNEQFF.

This clone occurred a few times. The DNA for the CDR3 is TGTGCCAGCAGTGAATTCGGGGGACGGCGGTCTGGAAACACCATATATTTT. Its translation: CASSEFGGRRSGNTIYF. This chain connects TRBV25-1 to TRBJ1-3; perhaps TRBD1 as D (5 bases). V lost 1 base to trimming and J lost 1 base, with 14 bases between them. Germline CDR1 is MGHDK and CDR2 is SYGVNS. The CDR3 runs to 17 residues.

With respect to this clone: Mismatch with germline at one junction end may stem from a read error. The chain recombines TRBV4-2 with TRBJ1-1, with D possibly matching TRBD1 (5 bases). CDR3 length: 13 amino acids. Germline CDR1 LGHNA, CDR2 YNFKEQ. The chain's CDR3 is CASSPGEGTDAFF. The CDR3 region has the DNA TGTGCCAGCAGCCCGGGGGAAGGAACTGACGCTTTCTTT.

Only one count was recorded for this clone. This chain uses TRBV30 with TRBJ2-2; 8 bases map to TRBD1. The CDR3 sequence is 16 residues long. CDR1 is GTSNPN, CDR2 SVGIG, per germline (reference sequence). V lost 2 bases, J lost 6 bases, and 11 bases stayed unmatched. The CDR3 bases are TGTGCCTGGAGTTCGTTTCCAGGACAGGGACCCGGGGAGCTGTTTTTT. Its translation is CAWSSFPGQGPGELFF.

The chain has TRBV5-1 and TRBJ2-3; tentative D call: TRBD1 (5 bases). The V and J ends lost 0 bases and 2 bases respectively, with 10 bases between them. Germline V gene sequence: CDR1 SGHRS, CDR2 YFSETQ. The CDR3 runs 15 residues. Here the CDR3 reads CASSLARVITDTQYF. The CDR3 nucleotides read TGCGCCAGCAGCTTGGCCAGGGTAATCACAGATACGCAGTATTTT.

The chain links TRBV13 to TRBJ1-2; D is perhaps TRBD1 (6 bases). With 2 bases removed from V and 8 bases from J, the gap between germline ends came to 18 bases. CDR1 and CDR2 from the germline V gene are PRHDT and FYEKMQ (reference sequence). CDR3 size: 15 residues. This chain's CDR3 is CASSLLTRGSEGYTF. In DNA, the CDR3 is TGTGCCAGCAGCTTACTGACGAGGGGGTCGGAGGGCTACACCTTC. The whole variable domain, remainder taken from reference TRBV13 and TRBJ1-2, is AAGVIQSPRHLIKEKRETATLKCYPIPRHDTVYWYQQGPGQDPQFLISFYEKMQSDKGSIPDRFSAQQFSDYHSELNMSSLELGDSALYFCASSLLTRGSEGYTFGSGTRLTVV.

In its sample, this clone was seen once. The J gene is TRBJ1-1, the V gene TRBV7-2, with TRBD1 as a possible D gene (6 bases). The CDR3 loop spans 15 amino acids. Looked up from germline, CDR1 is SGHTA and CDR2 is FQGNSA. V dropped 2 bases and J dropped 7 bases, with 17 bases sitting between them. CDR3 protein: CASSLLGGGADEAFF. CDR3 in DNA: TGTGCCAGCAGCTTACTCGGCGGGGGGGCGGATGAAGCTTTCTTT. Drawing the rest from reference TRBV7-2 and TRBJ1-1, the complete variable domain is GAGVSQSPSNKVTEKGKDVELRCDPISGHTALYWYRQSLGQGLEFLIYFQGNSAPDKSGLPSDRFSAERTGGSVSTLTIQRTQQEDSAVYLCASSLLGGGADEAFFGQGTRLTVV.

The chain couples TRBV4-1 to TRBJ1-5; D is perhaps TRBD1 (5 bases). Looked up from germline, CDR1 is MGHRA and CDR2 is YSYEKL. Trimming left V 6 bases short and J 3 bases short, with 15 bases between. The CDR3 has 15 residues. The CDR3 is CASSLGLGVNQPQHF. DNA for the CDR3: TGCGCCAGCAGTCTGGGACTTGGGGTCAATCAGCCCCAGCATTTT.

The chain links TRBV6-2 or TRBV6-3 to TRBJ2-1; 8 bases map to TRBD2. The CDR3 length is 16 residues. Losses at the gene ends were 2 bases for V and 2 bases for J; bases not matched to a gene: 5. Germline V gene sequence: CDR1 MNHEY, CDR2 SVGEGT. In DNA, the CDR3 is TGTGCCAGCAGTTACGAGCGGGGGCCCCCCTACAATGAGCAGTTCTTC. Protein: CASSYERGPPYNEQFF.

The chain recombines TRBV2 with TRBJ2-7, with a weak D call TRBD1 (5 bases). The germline V gene has CDR1 SNHLY and CDR2 FYNNEI. Trimming removed 4 bases from V and 4 bases from J, with 11 bases in between. The CDR3 consists of 13 residues. CDR3 bases: TGTGCCAGCAGTGCAAGGGGTTGGTACGAGCAGTACTTC. It codes for CASSARGWYEQYF.

This chain joins TRBV2 and TRBJ1-2, with a weak D call TRBD1 (6 bases). The CDR3 covers 13 residues. With 6 bases removed from V and 4 bases from J, the gap between germline ends came to 12 bases. Germline assignment: CDR1 SNHLY and CDR2 FYNNEI. CDR3 amino acids: CASSATGSYGYTF. The CDR3 DNA reads as TGTGCCAGCAGCGCCACAGGGTCCTATGGCTACACCTTC.

The V call is TRBV18, the J call TRBJ2-2; D might be TRBD1 (6 bases). The CDR3 spans 14 residues. Germline CDR1 is KGHSH and CDR2 is LQKENI. The V gene lost 3 bases and the J gene lost 1 base, with 6 bases spanning the gap. DNA for the CDR3: TGTGCCAGCTCACCGGGACAGAACACCGGGGAGCTGTTTTTT. This sequence encodes CASSPGQNTGELFF.

This clone was recorded once. This CDR3 reads CASSLGLSFSSYEQYF. The CDR3 coding sequence is TGTGCCAGCAGCTTGGGACTATCCTTTAGCTCCTACGAGCAGTACTTC. The chain joins TRBV7-2 to TRBJ2-7; 7 positions agree with TRBD2. The V gene's germline CDR1 is SGHTA and CDR2 FQGNSA. There are 16 residues in the CDR3. V lost 3 bases to trimming and J lost 0 bases; unmatched junction nucleotides: 8.

This clone was seen only once. The J gene is TRBJ1-1, the V gene TRBV3-1 (or the pseudogene TRBV3-2), with TRBD1 matching over 7 bases. The germline V gene has CDR1 LGHDT and CDR2 YNNKEL (reference sequence). V gave up 5 bases and J gave up 6 bases; unmatched junction bases: 18. The CDR3 has 17 amino acids. The CDR3 nucleotides read TGTGCCAGCAGCACCTTACGGTTGGGGGACAGTCGCCCTGAAGCTTTCTTT. Residues: CASSTLRLGDSRPEAFF.

The chain joins TRBV1 to TRBJ2-4; TRBD2 is the table's D call, not checked against the DNA. TRBV1 constitutes a pseudogene. The CDR3 extends over 15 amino acids. CDR3 loop: CTSSLWTSGGAMVFF. DNA for the CDR3: TGCACCAGCAGCCTGTGGACTAGCGGGGGGGCCATGGTGTTTTTC.

This rearrangement joins TRBV2 to TRBJ2-1; tentative D call: TRBD2 (6 bases). V lost 0 bases to trimming and J lost 3 bases, with 15 bases between them. Germline CDR1 reads SNHLY; CDR2 reads FYNNEI. The CDR3 spans 17 residues. Here the CDR3 DNA reads TGTGCCAGCAGTGAAGCGCCGCGGGGAGTCGGCTACAATGAGCAGTTCTTC. It is translated as CASSEAPRGVGYNEQFF.

The chain couples TRBV6-5 to TRBJ1-2; tentatively, D is TRBD1 (5 bases). In germline, CDR1 is MNHEY, CDR2 SVGAGI. This CDR3 comprises 14 residues. The germline V and J ends were trimmed by 5 bases and 1 base, with 11 bases remaining between them. CDR3 residues: CASSLGGGNYGYTF. For the CDR3, the DNA is TGTGCCAGCAGTCTGGGGGGGGGTAACTATGGCTACACCTTC.

The rearrangement joins TRBV19 to TRBJ1-2; unclear D gene. The CDR3 spans 15 residues. The V and J ends lost 9 bases and 7 bases respectively, with 24 bases between them. Germline values: CDR1 LNHDA, CDR2 SQIVND (reference sequence). The CDR3 reads CARWVVSRFRRGYTF. The CDR3, as DNA: TGTGCCAGATGGGTAGTCAGCAGGTTCCGGCGTGGCTACACCTTC.

The chain links TRBV29-1 to TRBJ1-5; D unresolved. CDR3 size: 12 residues. The germline V gene has CDR1 SQVTM and CDR2 ANQGSEA. Trimming took off 5 bases at V and 5 bases at J, with 10 bases between the two ends. Here the CDR3 DNA reads TGCAGCGTTCGCGTCGGGGATCAGCCCCAGCATTTT. This translates into CSVRVGDQPQHF.

The chain uses TRBV27 and TRBJ2-5; D is unresolved. Germline V gene lookup returns CDR1 MNHEY and CDR2 SMNVEV (reference sequence). This CDR3 has 11 residues. The V end was cut by 9 bases, the J end by 5 bases, with 10 bases between. DNA for the CDR3: TGTGCCAGTCAAGCCAGGGAGACCCAGTACTTC. Protein: CASQARETQYF.

The chain recombines TRBV4-1 with TRBJ1-2; no firm D call. There are 13 residues in the CDR3. Germline CDR1 and CDR2: MGHRA and YSYEKL. The V end lost 1 base, the J end lost 3 bases, and 6 bases lay between the germline ends. For the CDR3, the DNA is TGCGCCAGCAGCCAAGTGGCCTACTATGGCTACACCTTC. Its translation is CASSQVAYYGYTF.

The chain links TRBV2 to TRBJ2-1; 9 nucleotides match TRBD2. J gave up 7 bases and V 3 bases, and 4 bases lay outside the gene matches. CDR1 is SNHLY, CDR2 FYNNEI, per germline. This CDR3 spans 14 amino acids. Here the CDR3 reads CASSERGGWNEQFF. In DNA, the CDR3 is TGTGCCAGCAGTGAGCGGGGGGGTTGGAATGAGCAGTTCTTC.

The gene calls are TRBV29-1 and TRBJ1-1, with TRBD1 matching 8 bases. Trimming at V came to 6 bases and at J to 4 bases, leaving 4 bases not matched to a gene. This CDR3 spans 12 amino acids. Germline V gene lookup returns CDR1 SQVTM and CDR2 ANQGSEA. CDR3 amino acids: CSVSQGVTEAFF. The CDR3 coding sequence is TGCAGCGTCTCACAGGGGGTCACTGAAGCTTTCTTT.